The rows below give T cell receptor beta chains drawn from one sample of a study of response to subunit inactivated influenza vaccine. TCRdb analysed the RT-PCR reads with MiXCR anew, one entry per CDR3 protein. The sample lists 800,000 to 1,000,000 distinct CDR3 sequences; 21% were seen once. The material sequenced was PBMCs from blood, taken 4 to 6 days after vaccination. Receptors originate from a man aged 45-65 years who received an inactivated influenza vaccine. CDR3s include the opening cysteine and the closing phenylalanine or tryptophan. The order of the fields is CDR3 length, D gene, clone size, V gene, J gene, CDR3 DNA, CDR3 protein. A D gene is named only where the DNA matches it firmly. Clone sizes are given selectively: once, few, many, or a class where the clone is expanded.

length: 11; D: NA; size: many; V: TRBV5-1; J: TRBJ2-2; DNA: TGCGCCAGCAGCCTTCACGGGGAGCTGTTTTTT; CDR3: CASSLHGELFF
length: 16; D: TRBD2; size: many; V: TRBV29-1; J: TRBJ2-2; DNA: TGCAGCGTTGTTACTAGCGGGAGACCTAACACCGGGGAGCTGTTTTTT; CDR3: CSVVTSGRPNTGELFF
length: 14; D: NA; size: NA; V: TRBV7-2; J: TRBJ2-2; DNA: TGTGCCAGCAGCCTCCTCCCGCTCACCGGGGAGCTGTTTTTT; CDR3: CASSLLPLTGELFF
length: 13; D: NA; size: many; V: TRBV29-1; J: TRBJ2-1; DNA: TGCAGCGTTGCGGGACAAACCTACAATGAGCAGTTCTTC; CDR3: CSVAGQTYNEQFF
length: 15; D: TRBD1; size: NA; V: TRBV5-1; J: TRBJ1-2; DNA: TGCGCCAGCAGCTCGGGACAGGGGGCAGACTATGGCTACACCTTC; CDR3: CASSSGQGADYGYTF
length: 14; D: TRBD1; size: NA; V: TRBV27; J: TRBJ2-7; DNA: TGTGCCAGCACCCCGCAGACAGGGCCCCACGAGCAGTACTTC; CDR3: CASTPQTGPHEQYF
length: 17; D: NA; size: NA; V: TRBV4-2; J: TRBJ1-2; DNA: TGTGCCAGCAGCTATAACACTGGGACGCCCTTTACCTATGGCTACACCTTC; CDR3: CASSYNTGTPFTYGYTF
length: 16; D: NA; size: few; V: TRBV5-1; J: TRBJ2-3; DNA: TGCGCCAGCAGCTTGGAACCCACGAGTAGCTCAGATACGCAGTATTTT; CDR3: CASSLEPTSSSDTQYF
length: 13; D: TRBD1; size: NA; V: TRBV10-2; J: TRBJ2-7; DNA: TGCGCCAGTTTACCAGGGGGCTCCTACGAGCAGTACTTC; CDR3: CASLPGGSYEQYF
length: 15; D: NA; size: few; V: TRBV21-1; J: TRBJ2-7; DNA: TGTGCCAGACCGAACCCCTCTCGGGACCGCTACGAGCAGTACTTC; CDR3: CARPNPSRDRYEQYF
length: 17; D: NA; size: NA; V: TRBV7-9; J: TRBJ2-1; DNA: TGTGCCAGCAGCGACTCTCGGCGGGCACCCCTTTACAATGAGCAGTTCTTC; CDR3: CASSDSRRAPLYNEQFF
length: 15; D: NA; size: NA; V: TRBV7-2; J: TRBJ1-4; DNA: TGTGCCAGCAGCTTAGAAGGCGCAGGAAATGAAAAACTGTTTTTT; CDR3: CASSLEGAGNEKLFF
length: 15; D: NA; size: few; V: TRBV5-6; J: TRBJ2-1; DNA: TGTGCCAGCAGCCCCGTCGGTCCGTTAAACAATGAGCAGTTCTTC; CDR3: CASSPVGPLNNEQFF
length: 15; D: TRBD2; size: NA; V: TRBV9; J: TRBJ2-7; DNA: TGTGCCAGCAGCCCAAGCGGGAGGGCCACCTACGAGCAGTACTTC; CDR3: CASSPSGRATYEQYF
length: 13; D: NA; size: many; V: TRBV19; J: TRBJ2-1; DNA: TGTGCCAGCAGCCCTCGGGGCTACAATGAGCAGTTCTTC; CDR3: CASSPRGYNEQFF
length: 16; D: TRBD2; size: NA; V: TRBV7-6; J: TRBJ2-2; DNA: TGTGCCAGCAGTCCGACTGGGTTAGCGGGAGCCGGGGAGCTGTTTTTT; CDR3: CASSPTGLAGAGELFF
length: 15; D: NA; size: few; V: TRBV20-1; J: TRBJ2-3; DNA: TGCAGTGCTAAAAGGACCGTTTCTAGCACAGATACGCAGTATTTT; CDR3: CSAKRTVSSTDTQYF
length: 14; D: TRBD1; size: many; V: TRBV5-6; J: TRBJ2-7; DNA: TGTGCCAGCAGCTTCGGGACAGGGGTATACGAGCAGTACTTC; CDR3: CASSFGTGVYEQYF
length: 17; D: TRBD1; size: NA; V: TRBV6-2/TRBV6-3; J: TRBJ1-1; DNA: TGTGCCAGCAGACCAAAACGGACAGGGCGCATGAACACTGAAGCTTTCTTT; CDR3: CASRPKRTGRMNTEAFF
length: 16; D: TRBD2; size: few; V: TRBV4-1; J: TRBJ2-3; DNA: TGCGCCAGCAGCCCCGGAGGACTAGCGGGAGGTGATACGCAGTATTTT; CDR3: CASSPGGLAGGDTQYF
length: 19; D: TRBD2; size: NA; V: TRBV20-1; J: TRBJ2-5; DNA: TGCAGTGCTAGAGGGGTTGCGGGAGGGCCGACATTTTCACAAGAGACCCAGTACTTC; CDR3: CSARGVAGGPTFSQETQYF
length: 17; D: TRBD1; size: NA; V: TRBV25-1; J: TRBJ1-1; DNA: TGTGCCAGCAGTGAATATATTCGGGACAGTGCAAACACTGAAGCTTTCTTT; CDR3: CASSEYIRDSANTEAFF
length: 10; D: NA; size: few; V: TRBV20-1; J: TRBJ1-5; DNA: TGCAGTGCTATGCTATTAGCCCAGCATTTT; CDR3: CSAMLLAQHF
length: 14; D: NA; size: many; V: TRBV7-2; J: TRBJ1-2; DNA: TGTGCCAGCAGCTTAGCCACCTCCGGGGGGGGCTACACCTTC; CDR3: CASSLATSGGGYTF
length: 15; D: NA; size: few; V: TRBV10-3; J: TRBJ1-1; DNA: TGTGCCATCAGTGAGTCGACCGGCACAAACACTGAAGCCTTCTTT; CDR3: CAISESTGTNTEAFF
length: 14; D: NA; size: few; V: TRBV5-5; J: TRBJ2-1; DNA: TGTGCCAGCAGTCGGGGAAGTGGGGCGAATGAGCAGTTCTTC; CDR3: CASSRGSGANEQFF